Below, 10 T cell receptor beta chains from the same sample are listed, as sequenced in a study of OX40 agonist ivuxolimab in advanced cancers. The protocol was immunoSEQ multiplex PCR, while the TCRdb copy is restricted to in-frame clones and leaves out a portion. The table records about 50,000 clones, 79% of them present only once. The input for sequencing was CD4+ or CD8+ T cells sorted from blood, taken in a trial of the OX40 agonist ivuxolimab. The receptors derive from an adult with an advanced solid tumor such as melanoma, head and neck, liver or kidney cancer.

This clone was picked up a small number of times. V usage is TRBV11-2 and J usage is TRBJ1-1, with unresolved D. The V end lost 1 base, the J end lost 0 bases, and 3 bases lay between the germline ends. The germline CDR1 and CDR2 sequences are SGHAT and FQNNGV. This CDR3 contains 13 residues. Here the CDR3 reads CASSLGVNTEAFF. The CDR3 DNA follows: TGTGCCAGCAGCTTAGGAGTGAACACTGAAGCTTTCTTT.

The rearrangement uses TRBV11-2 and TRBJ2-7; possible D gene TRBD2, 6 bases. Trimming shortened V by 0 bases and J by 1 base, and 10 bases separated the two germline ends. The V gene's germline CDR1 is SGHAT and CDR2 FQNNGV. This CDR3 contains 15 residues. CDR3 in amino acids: CASSLDSSASYEQYF. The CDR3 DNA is TGTGCCAGCAGCTTAGATTCTAGCGCTTCCTACGAGCAGTACTTC.

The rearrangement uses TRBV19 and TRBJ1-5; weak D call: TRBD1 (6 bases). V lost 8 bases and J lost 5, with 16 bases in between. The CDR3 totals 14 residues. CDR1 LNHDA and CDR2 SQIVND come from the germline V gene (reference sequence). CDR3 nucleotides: TGTGCCAGTTGGGGTGGACAGCTTCATCAGCCCCAGCATTTT. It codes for CASWGGQLHQPQHF. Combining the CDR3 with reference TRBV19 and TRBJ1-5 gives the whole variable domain DGGITQSPKYLFRKEGQNVTLSCEQNLNHDAMYWYRQDPGQGLRLIYYSQIVNDFQKGDIAEGYSVSREKKESFPLTVTSAQKNPTAFYLCASWGGQLHQPQHFGDGTRLSIL.

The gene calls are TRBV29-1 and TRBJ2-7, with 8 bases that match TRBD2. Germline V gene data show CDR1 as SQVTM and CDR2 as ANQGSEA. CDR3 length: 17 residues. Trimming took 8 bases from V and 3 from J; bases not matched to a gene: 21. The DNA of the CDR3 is TGCAGCATAACAGGTGGACTAAAGCGGGGGACCTACTACGAGCAGTACTTC. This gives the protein CSITGGLKRGTYYEQYF.

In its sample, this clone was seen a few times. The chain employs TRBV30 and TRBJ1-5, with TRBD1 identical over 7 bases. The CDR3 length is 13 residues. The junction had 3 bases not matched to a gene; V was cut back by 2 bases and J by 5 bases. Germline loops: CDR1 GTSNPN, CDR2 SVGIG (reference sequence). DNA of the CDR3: TGTGCCTGGAGTCGGACAGGCGATCAGCCCCAGCATTTT. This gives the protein CAWSRTGDQPQHF.

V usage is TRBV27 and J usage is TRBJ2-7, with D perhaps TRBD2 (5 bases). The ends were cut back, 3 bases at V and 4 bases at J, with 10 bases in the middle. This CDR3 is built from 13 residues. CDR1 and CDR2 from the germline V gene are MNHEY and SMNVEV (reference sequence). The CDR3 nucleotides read TGTGCCAGCAGTTTTGTCGGGGAGTACGAGCAGTACTTC. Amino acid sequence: CASSFVGEYEQYF.

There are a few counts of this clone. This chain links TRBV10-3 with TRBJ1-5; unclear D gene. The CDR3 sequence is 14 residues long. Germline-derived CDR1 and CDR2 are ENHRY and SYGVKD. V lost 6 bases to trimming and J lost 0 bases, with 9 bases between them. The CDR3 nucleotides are TGTGCCATCAGGGACGGGAATAGCAATCAGCCCCAGCATTTT. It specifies CAIRDGNSNQPQHF.

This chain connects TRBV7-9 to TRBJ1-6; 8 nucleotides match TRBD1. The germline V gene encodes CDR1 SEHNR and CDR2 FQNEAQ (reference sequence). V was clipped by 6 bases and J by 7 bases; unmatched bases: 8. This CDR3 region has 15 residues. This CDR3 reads CASRLQGAQNSPLHF. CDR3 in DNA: TGTGCCAGCAGGTTGCAGGGGGCCCAGAATTCACCCCTCCACTTT.

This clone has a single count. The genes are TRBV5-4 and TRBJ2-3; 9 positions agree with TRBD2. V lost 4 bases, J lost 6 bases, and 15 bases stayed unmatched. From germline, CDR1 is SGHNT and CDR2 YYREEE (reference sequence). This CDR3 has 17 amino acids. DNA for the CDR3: TGTGCCAGCAGCCCCGGTGGAGCAGCGGGGGGCCCGGATACGCAGTATTTT. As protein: CASSPGGAAGGPDTQYF.

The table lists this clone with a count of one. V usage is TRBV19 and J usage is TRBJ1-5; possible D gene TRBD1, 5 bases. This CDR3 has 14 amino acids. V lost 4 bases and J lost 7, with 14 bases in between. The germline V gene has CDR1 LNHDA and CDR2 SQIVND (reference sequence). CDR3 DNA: TGTGCCAGTAGTAGTTCTGGGGGAAGGCAGCCCCAGCATTTT. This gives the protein CASSSSGGRQPQHF.